The rows below give T cell receptor beta chains drawn from one sample of a study of shared clonotypes between healthy human individuals. Sequencing used immunoSEQ multiplex PCR; TCRdb keeps in-frame clones, though not all of them. The repertoire holds 1,400,000 or so clones, with 97% to 99% as singletons. Sequenced: naive CD4+ T cells sorted from blood. The receptors derive from a man between 25 and 39 years old in good health. Both conserved end residues are part of each CDR3. The D gene is left open where the match is weak. Clone size is stated in some rows and not others, as once, few, many or a class when expanded.

J gene	clone size	D gene	V gene	CDR3 DNA	CDR3 protein
TRBJ2-7	.	TRBD2	TRBV7-9	TGTGCCAGCAGCCCTATAGCGGGAGGGGCCTACGAGCAGTACTTC	CASSPIAGGAYEQYF
TRBJ2-1	.	.	TRBV7-9	TGTGCCAGCAGCCTCAGGGGTTCCTACAATGAGCAGTTCTTC	CASSLRGSYNEQFF
TRBJ1-5	.	.	TRBV4-3	TGCGCCAGCAGCCAAGTAAGAACGGAAATTAGCAATCAGCCCCAGCATTTT	CASSQVRTEISNQPQHF
TRBJ2-1	few	TRBD2	TRBV4-3	TGCGCCAGCAGCCAAGGACTAGCGGGAGGTAATGAGCAGTTCTTC	CASSQGLAGGNEQFF
TRBJ2-1	.	.	TRBV5-1	TGCGCCAGCAGCTTGCCCAAGAATGAGCAGTTCTTC	CASSLPKNEQFF
TRBJ2-7	.	.	TRBV18	TGTGCCAGCTCACCACGGAGCGTCTACGAGCAGTACTTC	CASSPRSVYEQYF
TRBJ2-7	.	.	TRBV7-9	TGTGCCGGCGGGGGACAGATCTACGAGCAGTACTTC	CAGGGQIYEQYF
TRBJ2-3	.	TRBD2	TRBV6-5	TGTGCCAGCAGTTGGGACTACCAAACCACAGATACGCAGTATTTT	CASSWDYQTTDTQYF
TRBJ2-3	.	TRBD2	TRBV5-4	TGTGCCAGCAGCTCTAGCGGGAGCACAGATACGCAGTATTTT	CASSSSGSTDTQYF
TRBJ2-1	.	.	TRBV5-1	TGCGCCAGCAGCGCGGACCATTACAATGAGCAGTTCTTC	CASSADHYNEQFF
TRBJ1-1	.	.	TRBV25-1	TGTGCCAGCAGTGAATTCGGGGCGAATGCTTTCTTT	CASSEFGANAFF
TRBJ2-5	.	.	TRBV20-1	TGCAGTGCTCATCTCACGGAGACCCAGTACTTC	CSAHLTETQYF
TRBJ2-7	.	.	TRBV18	TGTGCCAGCTCACCAGGGGACTTCTACGAGCAGTACTTC	CASSPGDFYEQYF
TRBJ1-2	.	TRBD1	TRBV5-1	TGCGCCAGCGCCACCCAGGGGGCTCATGGCTACACCTTC	CASATQGAHGYTF
TRBJ2-1	.	TRBD2	TRBV7-2	TGTGCCAGCAGCTTAGTTCCGGGAGCGGGGTACAATGAGCAGTTCTTC	CASSLVPGAGYNEQFF
TRBJ1-5	.	.	TRBV7-8	TGTGCCAGCAGCTTATTACTCGGGACAAAAACGAATCAGCCCCAGCATTTT	CASSLLLGTKTNQPQHF
TRBJ2-5	.	.	TRBV5-6	TGTGCCAGCAGCTTGGGGCAGAATGGGGAGACCCAGTACTTC	CASSLGQNGETQYF
TRBJ2-1	once	TRBD1	TRBV9	TGTGCCAGCAGCGCGACAGGGAACTCCAATGAGCAGTTCTTC	CASSATGNSNEQFF
TRBJ1-2	once	.	TRBV6-4	TGTGCCAGCAGTGCAGAATTAGGTTATGGCTACACCTTC	CASSAELGYGYTF
TRBJ2-7	.	TRBD2	TRBV11-3	TGTGCCAGCAGCTTGGGTGGACTAGCGGGAGGCGAGCAGTACTTC	CASSLGGLAGGEQYF
TRBJ1-1	.	.	TRBV29-1	TGCAGCGTTGCCCCCACGGGCACTGAAGCTTTCTTT	CSVAPTGTEAFF
TRBJ2-5	.	.	TRBV4-1	TGCGCCAGCAGCCAAGATCCTACAGTCCAAGAGACCCAGTACTTC	CASSQDPTVQETQYF
TRBJ2-2	.	TRBD1	TRBV10-3	TGTGCCATCAGTGAGTCGGGTGTAACAGGGGCCGGGGAGCTGTTTTTT	CAISESGVTGAGELFF